These T cell receptor beta chains were read from a single sample in a study of regulatory T cells in long-lasting Graves disease. Using its own MiXCR run on the multiplex PCR reads, TCRdb lists one record per CDR3 protein. The repertoire has approximately 310,000 distinct CDR3 sequences, more than 15% of them found once; the top ten carry roughly 40%. The source material was peripheral blood mononuclear cells (PBMCs), sampled at new diagnosis, from a patient treated with antithyroid drugs. The receptors here all came from a female donor with Graves disease. Each CDR3 is given with its conserved first and last residue. The D gene is left open where the match is weak. Part of the rows lack a size; the others show once, few, many or a class for expanded clones.

V: TRBV11-3
J: TRBJ1-6
size: many
D: .
DNA: TGTGCCAGCAGCTATGGCTCTAAGGATGGCGATTCACCCCTCCACTTT
CDR3: CASSYGSKDGDSPLHF

V: TRBV7-9
J: TRBJ1-5
size: .
D: .
DNA: TGTGCCAGCAGCTTCGGGAGGGTCTTCGATCAGCCCCAGCATTTT
CDR3: CASSFGRVFDQPQHF

V: TRBV5-1
J: TRBJ2-2
size: .
D: .
DNA: TGCGCCAGCAGCTTGGCCTCTGTGGCGAGAGGTTCCGGGGAGCTGTTTTTT
CDR3: CASSLASVARGSGELFF

V: TRBV7-6
J: TRBJ2-2
size: .
D: .
DNA: TGTGCCAGCAGCCCCGAGATCTACACCGGGGAGCTGTTTTTT
CDR3: CASSPEIYTGELFF

V: TRBV27
J: TRBJ2-1
size: many
D: .
DNA: TGTGCCAGCACGGACGGAGATGACTACAATGAGCAGTTCTTC
CDR3: CASTDGDDYNEQFF

V: TRBV6-2/TRBV6-3
J: TRBJ1-1
size: few
D: TRBD1
DNA: TGTGCCAGCAGTGAATTGGGACAGAGCGTCACTGAAGCTTTCTTT
CDR3: CASSELGQSVTEAFF

V: TRBV20-1
J: TRBJ2-2
size: many
D: TRBD1
DNA: TGCAGTGCGATCCCAGGGGGCGTTCTCACCGGGGAGCTGTTTTTT
CDR3: CSAIPGGVLTGELFF

V: TRBV10-3
J: TRBJ2-5
size: many
D: .
DNA: TGTGCCATCAGTGACGGGGGAGGTCGCGAGACCCAGTACTTC
CDR3: CAISDGGGRETQYF

V: TRBV10-3
J: TRBJ2-5
size: many
D: .
DNA: TGTGCCATCAGTGTCGAAGGGAGAGAGACCCAGTACTTC
CDR3: CAISVEGRETQYF

V: TRBV7-3
J: TRBJ2-5
size: many
D: .
DNA: TGTGCCAGCAGCTTAGGACAGGCACCCGGGGGGACCCAGTACTTC
CDR3: CASSLGQAPGGTQYF

V: TRBV20-1
J: TRBJ2-3
size: many
D: .
DNA: TGCAGTGCTAAGGGAGGTGAGGGGGGCACAGATACGCAGTATTTT
CDR3: CSAKGGEGGTDTQYF

V: TRBV6-5
J: TRBJ2-7
size: many
D: TRBD1
DNA: TGTGCCAGCAGTTACTTGGGGACAGGGTTGGGGAGAGAGCAGTACTTC
CDR3: CASSYLGTGLGREQYF

V: TRBV25-1
J: TRBJ1-1
size: .
D: TRBD1
DNA: TGTGCCAGCAGTACACCCGGGACAGGGAAGAGTGGCACTGAAGCTTTCTTT
CDR3: CASSTPGTGKSGTEAFF

V: TRBV19
J: TRBJ1-5
size: few
D: .
DNA: TGTGCCAGTAGTATAGGGCCGGATAATCAGCCCCAGCATTTT
CDR3: CASSIGPDNQPQHF

V: TRBV19
J: TRBJ1-2
size: many
D: .
DNA: TGTGCCAGTAGCGGGACGGTCTATGGCTACACCTTC
CDR3: CASSGTVYGYTF

V: TRBV7-2
J: TRBJ2-2
size: many
D: .
DNA: TGTGCCAACCGCCACCCCCCCACCGGGGAGCTGTTTTTT
CDR3: CANRHPPTGELFF

V: TRBV28
J: TRBJ2-5
size: .
D: .
DNA: TGTGCCAGCAGTTTATCTTCCCCACGGGAGACCCAGTACTTC
CDR3: CASSLSSPRETQYF

V: TRBV24-1
J: TRBJ2-7
size: .
D: TRBD2
DNA: TGTGCCACCAGTGATTTGGGGACTAGCGGACAGTACGAGCAGTACTTC
CDR3: CATSDLGTSGQYEQYF

V: TRBV28
J: TRBJ2-1
size: few
D: .
DNA: TGTGCCAGCTGGGAAGGACTTTACAATGAGCAGTTCTTC
CDR3: CASWEGLYNEQFF

V: TRBV6-5
J: TRBJ2-2
size: many
D: .
DNA: TGTGCCAGCAGTTACTCTACGATCTCGCCGGGCGGGGAGCTGTTTTTT
CDR3: CASSYSTISPGGELFF

V: TRBV27
J: TRBJ2-7
size: many
D: TRBD1
DNA: TGTGCCAGCAGTGCCACACAGGGGGCGGGGGAGCAGTACTTC
CDR3: CASSATQGAGEQYF

V: TRBV10-3
J: TRBJ1-4
size: many
D: TRBD1
DNA: TGTGCCATCAGTGACCCCCTTGACAGACAGGGGGTAGCAACTAATGAAAAACTGTTTTTT
CDR3: CAISDPLDRQGVATNEKLFF

V: TRBV28
J: TRBJ2-2
size: many
D: .
DNA: TGTGCCAGCAGTTTCCCAACCGCCGGGTCGAACACCGGGGAGCTGTTTTTT
CDR3: CASSFPTAGSNTGELFF

V: TRBV4-2
J: TRBJ1-1
size: .
D: .
DNA: TGTGCCAGCAGCCAGCAGGGTGCTGAAGCTTTCTTT
CDR3: CASSQQGAEAFF

V: TRBV20-1
J: TRBJ2-2
size: .
D: TRBD2
DNA: TGCAGTGCGAAACGTCTAGCGGGAGGAGACACCGGGGAGCTGTTTTTT
CDR3: CSAKRLAGGDTGELFF

V: TRBV7-9
J: TRBJ2-3
size: many
D: .
DNA: TGTGCCAGCAGCCAACCCTTGAGTAGCGTGGACACAGATACGCAGTATTTT
CDR3: CASSQPLSSVDTDTQYF

V: TRBV19
J: TRBJ2-1
size: few
D: .
DNA: TGTGCCAGTGCCAAACAAATCGGGGGACCCGTCTTCTTC
CDR3: CASAKQIGGPVFF

V: TRBV19
J: TRBJ2-7
size: few
D: .
DNA: TGTGCCAGTACCCTTGTCGGGACTGGGGAGCAGTACTTC
CDR3: CASTLVGTGEQYF

V: TRBV10-3
J: TRBJ1-5
size: many
D: TRBD1
DNA: TGTGCCATCAGTGAGGGACAGGGTCCCAATCAGCCCCAGCATTTT
CDR3: CAISEGQGPNQPQHF

V: TRBV28
J: TRBJ1-1
size: few
D: TRBD1
DNA: TGTGCCAGCAGTTTGTTGCCAGGGGGCCGAAACACTGAAGCTTTCTTT
CDR3: CASSLLPGGRNTEAFF

V: TRBV3-1
J: TRBJ2-7
size: many
D: .
DNA: TGTGCCAGCAGCATAAGGACTGAACCCGAGCAGTACTTC
CDR3: CASSIRTEPEQYF

V: TRBV20-1
J: TRBJ2-7
size: many
D: TRBD2
DNA: TGCAGTGCTAGACTAGCGGGGTACGAGCAGTACTTC
CDR3: CSARLAGYEQYF

V: TRBV11-2
J: TRBJ1-1
size: many
D: .
DNA: TGTGCCAGCAGCTTCGGGGCAGGGAGTATGAACACTGAAGCTTTCTTT
CDR3: CASSFGAGSMNTEAFF

V: TRBV7-2
J: TRBJ2-7
size: many
D: TRBD2
DNA: TGTGCCAGCAGCGGAAACACCGGGACTAGCGGATACGAGCAGTACTTC
CDR3: CASSGNTGTSGYEQYF

V: TRBV10-2
J: TRBJ2-3
size: .
D: .
DNA: TGCGCCAGCAGGAAGGGAACAGGGCCCACCGTCACAGATACGCAGTATTTT
CDR3: CASRKGTGPTVTDTQYF

V: TRBV12-3/TRBV12-4
J: TRBJ2-7
size: many
D: TRBD2
DNA: TGTGCCAGCAGTTTGGCTAGCGGGAGTCTCTACGAGCAGTACTTC
CDR3: CASSLASGSLYEQYF

V: TRBV12-3/TRBV12-4
J: TRBJ2-3
size: .
D: TRBD1
DNA: TGTGCCAGCGGCGACAGGGGGCTAAGCACAGATACGCAGTATTTT
CDR3: CASGDRGLSTDTQYF

V: TRBV12-5
J: TRBJ1-4
size: many
D: .
DNA: TGTGCTAGTGGAAGGACAGTCGGGGAAGAAAAACTGTTTTTT
CDR3: CASGRTVGEEKLFF

V: TRBV19
J: TRBJ2-7
size: many
D: .
DNA: TGTGCCAGTAGTACCAGAGGACGGAACTACGAGCAGTACTTC
CDR3: CASSTRGRNYEQYF

V: TRBV5-1
J: TRBJ2-1
size: many
D: .
DNA: TGCGCCAGCAGCTCGGGACTCGGGCCTTCCCCCGCCTACAATGAGCAGTTCTTC
CDR3: CASSSGLGPSPAYNEQFF

V: TRBV6-1
J: TRBJ1-3
size: many
D: .
DNA: TGTGCCAGCCTCGGTTCGTGGGTCAACACCATATATTTT
CDR3: CASLGSWVNTIYF

V: TRBV20-1
J: TRBJ2-3
size: many
D: TRBD2
DNA: TGCAGTGCTCCTAGCGGGGCTAGCACAGATACGCAGTATTTT
CDR3: CSAPSGASTDTQYF

V: TRBV10-3
J: TRBJ2-5
size: many
D: TRBD1
DNA: TGTGCCATCAGTGACCGGGACAGGAAATACCAAGAGACCCAGTACTTC
CDR3: CAISDRDRKYQETQYF

V: TRBV7-9
J: TRBJ2-7
size: .
D: TRBD1
DNA: TGTGCCAGCAGCCCCAAACAGGGGGCCTACGAGCAGTACTTC
CDR3: CASSPKQGAYEQYF

V: TRBV28
J: TRBJ1-4
size: .
D: .
DNA: TGTGCCAGCACCTTCGGGGGCACTAATGAAAAACTGTTTTTT
CDR3: CASTFGGTNEKLFF

V: TRBV6-1
J: TRBJ2-3
size: .
D: .
DNA: TGTGCCAGCAGTGAAGCGATTTGGGGCGCTAGCACAGATACGCAGTATTTT
CDR3: CASSEAIWGASTDTQYF